The clone carrying this TCR beta chain was seen more than once but under ten times. This record belongs to a study of blood T cell repertoires in COVID-19. Study details: COVID-19 samples from acute and convalescent phases originated in the United States, Italy and Spain. Nucleic acid was either cDNA or gDNA, and it came from T cells, B-cell-depleted T cells, or PBMCs.

Study processing details: Amplification of reference gene primers provided the estimated nucleated cell counts. Assay used: immunoSEQ multiplex PCR; TCRdb lists only in-frame clones, some missing. V, J and clone size derive from that table, while D and trimming were established from the DNA sequence. The profile shows about 44,000 clones, roughly 84% of them singletons. The V gene's germline CDR1 is MRHNA and CDR2 SNTAGT. The CDR3 totals 15 residues. The V and J ends lost 5 bases and 11 bases, in that order; junction bases with no gene match: 8. The gene calls are TRBV6-4 and TRBJ2-1; 14 nucleotides line up with TRBD2. The TCR sequence derives from a woman in her seventies with acute or convalescent COVID-19. Sequenced: peripheral blood. The DNA for the CDR3 is TGTGCCAGCAGTACCGGGACTAGCGGGAGCCGGAAGCAGTTCTTC. Its protein product is CASSTGTSGSRKQFF.